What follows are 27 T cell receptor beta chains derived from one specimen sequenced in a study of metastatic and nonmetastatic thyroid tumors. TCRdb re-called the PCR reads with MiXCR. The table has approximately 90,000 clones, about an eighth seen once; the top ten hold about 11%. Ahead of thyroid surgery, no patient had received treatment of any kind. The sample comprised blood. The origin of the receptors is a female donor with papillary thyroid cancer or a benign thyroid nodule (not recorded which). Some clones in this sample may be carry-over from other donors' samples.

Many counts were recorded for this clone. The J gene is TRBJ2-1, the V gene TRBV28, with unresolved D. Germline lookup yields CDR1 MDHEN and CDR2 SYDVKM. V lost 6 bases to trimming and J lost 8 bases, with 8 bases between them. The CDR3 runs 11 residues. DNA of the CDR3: TGTGCCAGCAGCCGGCTGGATGAGCAGTTCTTC. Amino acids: CASSRLDEQFF.

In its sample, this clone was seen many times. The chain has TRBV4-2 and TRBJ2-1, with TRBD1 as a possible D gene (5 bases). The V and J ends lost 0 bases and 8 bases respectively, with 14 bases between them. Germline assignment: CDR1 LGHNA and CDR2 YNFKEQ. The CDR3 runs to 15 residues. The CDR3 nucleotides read TGTGCCAGCAGCCAAGAGGGTTCGCTCAGGGATGAGCAGTTCTTC. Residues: CASSQEGSLRDEQFF.

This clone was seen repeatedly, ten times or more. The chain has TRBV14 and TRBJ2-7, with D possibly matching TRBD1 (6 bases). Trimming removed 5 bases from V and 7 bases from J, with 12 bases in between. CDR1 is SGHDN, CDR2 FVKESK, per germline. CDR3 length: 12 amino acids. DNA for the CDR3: TGTGCCAGCAGCGTACAGGGTTGGGAGCAGTACTTC. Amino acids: CASSVQGWEQYF.

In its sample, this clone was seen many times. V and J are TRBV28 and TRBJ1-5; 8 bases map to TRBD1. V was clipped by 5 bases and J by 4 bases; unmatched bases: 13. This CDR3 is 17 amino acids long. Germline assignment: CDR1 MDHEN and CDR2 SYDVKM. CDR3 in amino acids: CASSDPSGQGANQPQHF. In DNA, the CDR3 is TGTGCCAGCAGTGACCCTTCCGGACAGGGAGCAAATCAGCCCCAGCATTTT. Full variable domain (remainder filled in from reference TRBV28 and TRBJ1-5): DVKVTQSSRYLVKRTGEKVFLECVQDMDHENMFWYRQDPGLGLRLIYFSYDVKMKEKGDIPEGYSVSREKKERFSLILESASTNQTSMYLCASSDPSGQGANQPQHFGDGTRLSIL.

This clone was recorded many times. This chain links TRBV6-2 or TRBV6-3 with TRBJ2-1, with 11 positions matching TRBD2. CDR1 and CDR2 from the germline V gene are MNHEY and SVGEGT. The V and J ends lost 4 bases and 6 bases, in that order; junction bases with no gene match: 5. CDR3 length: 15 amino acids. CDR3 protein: CASSSLAGGRNEQFF. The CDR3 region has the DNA TGTGCCAGCAGTTCTTTAGCGGGAGGGCGCAATGAGCAGTTCTTC.

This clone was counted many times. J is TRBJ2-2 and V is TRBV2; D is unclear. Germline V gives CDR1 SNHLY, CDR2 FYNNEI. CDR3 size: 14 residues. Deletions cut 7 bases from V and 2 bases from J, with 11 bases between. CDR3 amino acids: CASKALKNTGELFF. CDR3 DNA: TGTGCCAGCAAGGCGCTCAAAAACACCGGGGAGCTGTTTTTT.

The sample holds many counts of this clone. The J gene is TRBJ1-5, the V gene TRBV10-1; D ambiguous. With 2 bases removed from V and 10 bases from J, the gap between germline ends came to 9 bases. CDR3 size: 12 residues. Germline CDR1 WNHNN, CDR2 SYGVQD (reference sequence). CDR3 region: CASSELRPPQHF. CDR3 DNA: TGCGCCAGCAGTGAGCTACGCCCACCCCAGCATTTT.

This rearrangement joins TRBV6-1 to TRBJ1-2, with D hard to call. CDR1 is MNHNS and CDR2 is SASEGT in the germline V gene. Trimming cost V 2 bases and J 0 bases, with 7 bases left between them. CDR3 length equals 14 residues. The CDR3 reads CASSESDANYGYTF. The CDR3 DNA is TGTGCCAGCAGTGAATCAGATGCTAACTATGGCTACACCTTC.

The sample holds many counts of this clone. DNA of the CDR3: TGTGCCAGCAGCCATGGCCTCCGGCCAGGGAGGAACACTGAAGCTTTCTTT. This gives the protein CASSHGLRPGRNTEAFF. The chain has TRBV14 and TRBJ1-1, with a possible D match to TRBD1 (5 bases). V was trimmed by 3 bases and J by 1 base, leaving 18 bases between them. Germline assignment: CDR1 SGHDN and CDR2 FVKESK. This CDR3 contains 17 residues.

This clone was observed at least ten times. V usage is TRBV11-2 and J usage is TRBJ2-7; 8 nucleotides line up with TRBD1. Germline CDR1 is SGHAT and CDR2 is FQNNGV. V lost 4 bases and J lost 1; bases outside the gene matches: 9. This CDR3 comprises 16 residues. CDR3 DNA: TGTGCCAGCAGCTCGACCGGGACAGGCGGTTCCTACGAGCAGTACTTC. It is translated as CASSSTGTGGSYEQYF.

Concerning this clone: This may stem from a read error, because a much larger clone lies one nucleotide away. The CDR3 loop is CASSAGQELHNEQFF. The CDR3, as DNA: TGTGCCAGCAGCGCCGGACAGGAGCTCCACAATGAGCAGTTCTTC. This rearrangement joins TRBV9 to TRBJ2-1, with TRBD1 identical over 7 bases. This CDR3 is built from 15 residues. Germline assignment: CDR1 SGDLS and CDR2 YYNGEE. V was pared by 3 bases and J by 5 bases, with 8 bases of the junction left unmatched.

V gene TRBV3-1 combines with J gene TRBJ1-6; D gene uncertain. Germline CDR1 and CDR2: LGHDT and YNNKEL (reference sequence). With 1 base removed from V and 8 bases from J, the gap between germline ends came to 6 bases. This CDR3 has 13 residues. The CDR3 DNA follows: TGTGCCAGCAGCCAAGTTGTAGATTCACCCCTCCACTTT. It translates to CASSQVVDSPLHF.

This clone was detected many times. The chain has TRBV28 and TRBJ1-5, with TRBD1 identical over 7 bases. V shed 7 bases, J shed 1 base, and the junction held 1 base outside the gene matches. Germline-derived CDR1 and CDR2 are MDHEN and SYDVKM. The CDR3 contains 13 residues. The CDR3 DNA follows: TGTGCCAGCAAGGGACAGAGCAATCAGCCCCAGCATTTT. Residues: CASKGQSNQPQHF.

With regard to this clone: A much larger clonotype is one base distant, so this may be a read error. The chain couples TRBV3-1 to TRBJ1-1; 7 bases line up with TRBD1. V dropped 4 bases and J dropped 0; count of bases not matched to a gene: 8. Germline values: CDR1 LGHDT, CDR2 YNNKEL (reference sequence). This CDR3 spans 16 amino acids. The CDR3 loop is CASSPRPGGLNTEAFF. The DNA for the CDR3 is TGTGCCAGCAGCCCGCGGCCAGGGGGACTGAACACTGAAGCTTTCTTT.

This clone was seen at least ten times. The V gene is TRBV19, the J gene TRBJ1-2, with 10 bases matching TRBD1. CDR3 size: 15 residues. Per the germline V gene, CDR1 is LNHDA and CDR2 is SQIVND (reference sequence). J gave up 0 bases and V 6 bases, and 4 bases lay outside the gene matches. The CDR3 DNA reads TGTGCCAGTAGCCTGGGACAGGGGACTAACTATGGCTACACCTTC. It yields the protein CASSLGQGTNYGYTF.

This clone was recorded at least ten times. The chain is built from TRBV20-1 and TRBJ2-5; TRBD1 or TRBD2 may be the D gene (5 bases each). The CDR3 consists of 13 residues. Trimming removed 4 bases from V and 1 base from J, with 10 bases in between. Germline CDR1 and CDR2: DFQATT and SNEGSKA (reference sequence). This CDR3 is CSAIRDVQETQYF. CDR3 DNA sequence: TGCAGTGCTATCCGGGACGTCCAAGAGACCCAGTACTTC.

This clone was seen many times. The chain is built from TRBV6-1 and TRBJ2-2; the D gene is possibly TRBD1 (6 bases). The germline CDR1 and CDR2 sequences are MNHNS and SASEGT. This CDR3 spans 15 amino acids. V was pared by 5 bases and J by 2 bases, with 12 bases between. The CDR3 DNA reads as TGTGCCAGCAGTTTTTGGACAGCTAACACCGGGGAGCTGTTTTTT. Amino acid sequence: CASSFWTANTGELFF.

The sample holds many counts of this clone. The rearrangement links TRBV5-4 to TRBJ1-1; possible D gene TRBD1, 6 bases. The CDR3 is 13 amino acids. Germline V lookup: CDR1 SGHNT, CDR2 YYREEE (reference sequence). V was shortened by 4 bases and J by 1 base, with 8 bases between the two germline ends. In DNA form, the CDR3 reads TGTGCCAGCAGCCCGGGACAGAACACTGAAGCTTTCTTT. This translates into CASSPGQNTEAFF. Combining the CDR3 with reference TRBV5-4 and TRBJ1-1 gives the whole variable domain ETGVTQSPTHLIKTRGQQVTLRCSSQSGHNTVSWYQQALGQGPQFIFQYYREEENGRGNFPPRFSGLQFPNYSSELNVNALELDDSALYLCASSPGQNTEAFFGQGTRLTVV.

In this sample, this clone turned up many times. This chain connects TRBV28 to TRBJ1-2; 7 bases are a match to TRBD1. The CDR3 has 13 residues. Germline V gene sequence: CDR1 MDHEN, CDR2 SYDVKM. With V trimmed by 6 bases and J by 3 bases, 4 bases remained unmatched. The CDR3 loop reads CASRGGTDYGYTF. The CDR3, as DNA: TGTGCCAGCAGGGGGGGGACAGACTATGGCTACACCTTC.

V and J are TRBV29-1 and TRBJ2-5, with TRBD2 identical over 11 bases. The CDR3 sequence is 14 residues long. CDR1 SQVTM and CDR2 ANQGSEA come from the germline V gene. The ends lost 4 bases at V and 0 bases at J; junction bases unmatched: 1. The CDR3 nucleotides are TGCAGCGTTGGACTAGCGGGGTACCAAGAGACCCAGTACTTC. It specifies CSVGLAGYQETQYF. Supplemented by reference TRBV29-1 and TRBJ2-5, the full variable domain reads SAVISQKPSRDICQRGTSLTIQCQVDSQVTMMFWYRQQPGQSLTLIATANQGSEATYESGFVIDKFPISRPNLTFSTLTVSNMSPEDSSIYLCSVGLAGYQETQYFGPGTRLLVL.

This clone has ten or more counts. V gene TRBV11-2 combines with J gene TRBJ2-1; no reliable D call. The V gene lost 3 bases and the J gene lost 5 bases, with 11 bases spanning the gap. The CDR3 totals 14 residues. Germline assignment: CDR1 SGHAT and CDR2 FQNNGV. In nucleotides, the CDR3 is TGTGCCAGCAGCTTGGGTAGCTTGGACAATGAGCAGTTCTTC. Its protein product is CASSLGSLDNEQFF.

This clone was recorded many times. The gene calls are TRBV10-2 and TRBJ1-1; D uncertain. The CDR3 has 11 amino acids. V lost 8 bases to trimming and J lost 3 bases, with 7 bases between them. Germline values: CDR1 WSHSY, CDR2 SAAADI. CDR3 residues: CASRWDTEAFF. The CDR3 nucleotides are TGCGCCAGCCGGTGGGACACTGAAGCTTTCTTT.

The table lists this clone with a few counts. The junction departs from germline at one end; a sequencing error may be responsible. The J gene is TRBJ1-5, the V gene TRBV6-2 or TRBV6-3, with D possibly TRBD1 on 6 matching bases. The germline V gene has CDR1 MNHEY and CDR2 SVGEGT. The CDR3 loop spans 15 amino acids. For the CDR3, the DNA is TGTGCCAGCAGTTACACTGGACAGATCAATCAGCCCCAGCATTTC. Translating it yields CASSYTGQINQPQHF.

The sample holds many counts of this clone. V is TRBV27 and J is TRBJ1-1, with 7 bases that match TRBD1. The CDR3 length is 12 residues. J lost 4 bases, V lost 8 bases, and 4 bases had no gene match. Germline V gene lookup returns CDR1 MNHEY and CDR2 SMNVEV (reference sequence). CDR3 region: CASGQARTEAFF. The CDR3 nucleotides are TGTGCCAGCGGACAGGCGCGCACTGAAGCTTTCTTT.

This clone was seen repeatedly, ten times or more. CDR3 bases: TGTGCCAGCAAAGATAGCAATCAGCCCCAGCATTTT. Its protein is CASKDSNQPQHF. This chain uses TRBV6-2 or TRBV6-3 with TRBJ1-5; the D is unclear. Germline CDR1 is MNHEY and CDR2 is SVGEGT. Trimming cost V 7 bases and J 0 bases, with 4 bases left between them. The CDR3 covers 12 residues.

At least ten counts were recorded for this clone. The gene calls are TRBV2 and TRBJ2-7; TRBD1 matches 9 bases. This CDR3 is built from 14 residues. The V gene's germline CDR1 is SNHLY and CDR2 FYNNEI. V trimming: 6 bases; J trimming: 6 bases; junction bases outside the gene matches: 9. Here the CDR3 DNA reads TGTGCCAGCAGGAAGAGGACAGGGGACGGCGAGCAGTACTTC. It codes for CASRKRTGDGEQYF.

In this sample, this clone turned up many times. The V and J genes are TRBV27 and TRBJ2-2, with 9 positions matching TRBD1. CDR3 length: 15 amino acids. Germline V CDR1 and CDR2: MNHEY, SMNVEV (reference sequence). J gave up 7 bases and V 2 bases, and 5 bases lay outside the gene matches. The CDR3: CASSLGTGYGGELFF. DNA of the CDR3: TGTGCCAGCAGTTTAGGGACAGGGTATGGCGGGGAGCTGTTTTTT.